Reported below is one T cell receptor beta chain. CDR1 is KGHDR, CDR2 SFDVKD, per germline. The CDR3 is 14 amino acids. V was pared by 9 bases and J by 2 bases, with 13 bases between. Per the original data handling: Scientists estimated how many nucleated cells there were by amplifying reference gene primers. Libraries were prepared by immunoSEQ multiplex PCR; TCRdb keeps only in-frame clonotypes and omits some of them. D and trimming come from the DNA, and the V and J calls and clone size come from that table. The top ten hold 15% to 20% of the sample, which has around 60,000 clones, roughly nine tenths seen once. One Seattle source followed patients from active infection through their disease course. This record comes from a study of blood T cell repertoires in COVID-19. Study in general: Samples taken during acute and convalescent COVID-19 were collected in the United States, Italy and Spain. PBMCs, B-cell-depleted T cells, or T cells were the source of the cDNA or gDNA that made up the material.

V and J are TRBV24-1 and TRBJ2-1; D is perhaps TRBD2 (6 bases). Input material: peripheral blood. This receptor was obtained from a woman in her sixties or seventies with COVID-19, enrolled during active disease. This CDR3 is CATQQRAAYNEQFF. In DNA, the CDR3 is TGTGCCACCCAGCAGCGGGCGGCCTACAATGAGCAGTTCTTC.